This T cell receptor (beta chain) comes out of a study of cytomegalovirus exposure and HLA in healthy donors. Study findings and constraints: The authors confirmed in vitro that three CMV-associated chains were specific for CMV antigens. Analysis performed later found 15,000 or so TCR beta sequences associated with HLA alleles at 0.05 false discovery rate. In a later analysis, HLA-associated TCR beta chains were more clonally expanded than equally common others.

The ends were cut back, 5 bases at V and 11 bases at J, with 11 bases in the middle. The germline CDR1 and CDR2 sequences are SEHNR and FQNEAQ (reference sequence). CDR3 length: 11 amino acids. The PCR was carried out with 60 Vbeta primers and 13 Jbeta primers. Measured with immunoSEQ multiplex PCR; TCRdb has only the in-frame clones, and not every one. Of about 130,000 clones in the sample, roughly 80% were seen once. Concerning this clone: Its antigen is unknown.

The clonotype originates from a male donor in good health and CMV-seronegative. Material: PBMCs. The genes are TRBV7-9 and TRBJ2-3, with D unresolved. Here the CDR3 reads CASSPTREQYF. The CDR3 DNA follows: TGTGCCAGCAGCCCGACTCGAGAGCAGTATTTT.